Listed below are T cell receptor beta chains from one sample, sequenced in a study of shared clonotypes between healthy human individuals. The repertoire was sequenced with immunoSEQ multiplex PCR; TCRdb's copy has only in-frame clones and lacks some. Of approximately 980,000 clones detected, 70% to 85% appear once; the ten largest clones hold over 1.3%. Sequences were obtained from memory CD4+ T cells sorted from blood. These receptors were collected from a man younger than 35 in good health. Both conserved end residues are part of each CDR3. A D gene is named only where the DNA matches it firmly. Expanded clones get a size class; other rows say once, few or many, or leave the size out.

-	once	TRBV27	TRBJ1-1	TGTGCCAGCAGTTCCAGTCTGGTCATGAACACTGAAGCTTTCTTT	CASSSSLVMNTEAFF
-	-	TRBV6-1	TRBJ2-7	TGTGCCAGCAGTCGTTCACGGGACTCCTACGAGCAGTACTTC	CASSRSRDSYEQYF
-	-	TRBV19	TRBJ2-4	TGTGCCAGTAGCCCACAGGGAGGTGCTGCCAAAAACATTCAGTACTTC	CASSPQGGAAKNIQYF
-	once	TRBV4-3	TRBJ2-7	TGCGCCAGCAGCCAACTGATCTCCTACGAGCAGTACTTC	CASSQLISYEQYF
-	-	TRBV11-2	TRBJ1-1	TGTGCCAGCAGCTTAGGTGGGGGGAACACTGAAGCTTTCTTT	CASSLGGGNTEAFF
-	-	TRBV20-1	TRBJ2-1	TGCAGTGCCCACGGTAACAATGAGCAGTTCTTC	CSAHGNNEQFF
-	-	TRBV27	TRBJ1-5	TGTGCCAGCAGATCCGGGACGGGGGGCAATCAGCCCCAGCATTTT	CASRSGTGGNQPQHF
TRBD1	few	TRBV4-3	TRBJ1-5	TGCGCCAGCAGCCAGGGGACAGGGGGAAATTTCAATCAGCCCCAGCATTTT	CASSQGTGGNFNQPQHF
TRBD2	-	TRBV5-6	TRBJ2-1	TGTGCCAGCAGCTTTACGACTAGCGGCTACAATGAGCAGTTCTTC	CASSFTTSGYNEQFF
TRBD2	-	TRBV7-2	TRBJ2-5	TGTGCCAGCAGCCGAAGCGGGAGCGGGGAGACCCAGTACTTC	CASSRSGSGETQYF
-	-	TRBV7-2	TRBJ2-5	TGTGCCAGCAGTATAAGCTTAATAAGGGAGACCCAGTACTTC	CASSISLIRETQYF
TRBD2	-	TRBV29-1	TRBJ2-1	TGCAGCGTTGAAGATAATTGGCTAGCGGGGGGGGATGAGCAGTTCTTC	CSVEDNWLAGGDEQFF
TRBD1	-	TRBV10-1	TRBJ2-3	TGCGCCAGCAGTTCCGGACAGGGCAACGAACCAGATACGCAGTATTTT	CASSSGQGNEPDTQYF
-	few	TRBV15	TRBJ1-5	TGTGCCACCAGCAGAGATAGGGAGCCCCAGCATTTT	CATSRDREPQHF
-	-	TRBV2	TRBJ1-2	TGTGCCAGCAGAGGAGACAGGAACGTCTACACCTTC	CASRGDRNVYTF
-	-	TRBV7-9	TRBJ1-1	TGTGCCAGCAGCTTAGGGATCCCGGGTAGGAGCTCTGAAGCTTTCTTT	CASSLGIPGRSSEAFF
TRBD1	-	TRBV5-1	TRBJ2-5	TGCGCCAGCAGCCCTGGGACAGCGATACAAGAGACCCAGTACTTC	CASSPGTAIQETQYF
-	-	TRBV10-1	TRBJ2-7	TGCGCCAGCAGTGCGGGCTACGAGCAGTACTTC	CASSAGYEQYF
-	-	TRBV5-8	TRBJ2-7	TGTGCCAGCAGCCACGAAGGCCCCCACGAGCAGTACTTC	CASSHEGPHEQYF
TRBD1	-	TRBV7-8	TRBJ2-5	TGTGCCAGCAGCTCCGGGACAGCCCAAGAGACCCAGTACTTC	CASSSGTAQETQYF
-	-	TRBV7-2	TRBJ1-2	TGTGCCAGCAGCTTAGATAGGGATGGCTACACCTTC	CASSLDRDGYTF
-	-	TRBV30	TRBJ2-2	TGTGCCTGGAGTGTACGCAGGGGCGCAGGCACCGGGGAGCTGTTTTTT	CAWSVRRGAGTGELFF
-	-	TRBV28	TRBJ2-6	TGTGCCAGCAGTCCGGCGCCTGGGGCCAACGTCCTGACTTTC	CASSPAPGANVLTF
TRBD1	-	TRBV14	TRBJ2-7	TGTGCCAGCAGCCGACACCGGGACAGGGGGGCGCGTGGAGCCTACGAGCAGTACTTC	CASSRHRDRGARGAYEQYF
-	-	TRBV5-1	TRBJ2-3	TGCGCCAGCAGTGGAGGAGACACAGATACGCAGTATTTT	CASSGGDTDTQYF
TRBD1	-	TRBV11-2	TRBJ1-2	TGTGCCAGCAGCTTGCAGGACAGGTTGCACTATGGCTACACCTTC	CASSLQDRLHYGYTF
-	few	TRBV7-8	TRBJ1-5	TGTGCCAGCAGCTCAACAGTTTACAATCAGCCCCAGCATTTT	CASSSTVYNQPQHF
-	-	TRBV7-6	TRBJ2-3	TGTGCCAGCAAACCAACCGGGAAAGTCACGGATACGCAGTATTTT	CASKPTGKVTDTQYF
-	-	TRBV4-3	TRBJ2-3	TGCGCCAGCAGCCATAACGGGGGAGGCGGTACGCAGTATTTT	CASSHNGGGGTQYF
-	-	TRBV30	TRBJ1-3	TGTGCCTGGACCCAAGCTGGAAACACCATATATTTT	CAWTQAGNTIYF
-	-	TRBV2	TRBJ1-5	TGTGCCAGCAATCGAGAGCCAGGGTTAACTCAGCCCCAGCATTTT	CASNREPGLTQPQHF
TRBD1	few	TRBV29-1	TRBJ1-1	TGCAGCGTTGAACCAGGGGGGGGTACTGAAGCTTTCTTT	CSVEPGGGTEAFF
-	-	TRBV19	TRBJ2-1	TGTGCCAGTAGTAAGGGGGGGGCCTACAATGAGCAGTTCTTC	CASSKGGAYNEQFF
-	-	TRBV5-5	TRBJ1-2	TGTGCCAGCAGCCGGGATTGGCAGGAAACTAACTATGGCTACACCTTC	CASSRDWQETNYGYTF
-	-	TRBV7-2	TRBJ2-7	TGTGCCAGCAGCCCTCGAGGCGGGGAGACCAACGAGCAGTACTTC	CASSPRGGETNEQYF
-	-	TRBV11-2	TRBJ2-7	TGTGCCAGCAGCTTAGATCTAAGCTACGAGCAGTACTTC	CASSLDLSYEQYF
TRBD1	-	TRBV19	TRBJ2-7	TGTGCCAGTCCAAACAGGGGTTGGGGAACCTACGAGCAGTACTTC	CASPNRGWGTYEQYF
-	-	TRBV7-2	TRBJ2-5	TGTGCCAGCAGCTTAAGGTGGGAGACCCAGTACTTC	CASSLRWETQYF
TRBD1	-	TRBV7-9	TRBJ1-1	TGTGCCAGCAGCTTAGGGACAGGGAGGGACACTGAAGCTTTCTTT	CASSLGTGRDTEAFF
-	-	TRBV6-5	TRBJ1-6	TGTGCCAGCAGCTGGGACAAAGATAATTCACCCCTCCACTTT	CASSWDKDNSPLHF
TRBD2	-	TRBV7-8	TRBJ2-5	TGTGCCAGCAGCATCGGGACTAGCGGGGGGGCCCCCCAAGAGACCCAGTACTTC	CASSIGTSGGAPQETQYF
TRBD1	-	TRBV19	TRBJ1-6	TGTGCCAGTAGTATCGGAGGGACAGTTAATTCACCCCTCCACTTT	CASSIGGTVNSPLHF
-	-	TRBV18	TRBJ2-2	TGTGCCAGCTCACCACCATCGGAAGTCGGGGAGCTGTTTTTT	CASSPPSEVGELFF
TRBD2	-	TRBV5-1	TRBJ2-3	TGCGCCGTCGGGGCAGCGGGGACCACAGATACGCAGTATTTT	CAVGAAGTTDTQYF
-	-	TRBV18	TRBJ2-7	TGTGCCAGCTCACCTAGGACAGAGTTCTACGAGCAGTACTTC	CASSPRTEFYEQYF
-	-	TRBV4-3	TRBJ1-2	TGCGCCAGCAGCCAAGAGGAGGGGAACTATGGCTACACCTTC	CASSQEEGNYGYTF
-	-	TRBV9	TRBJ2-7	TGTGCCAGCAGCGTAGGCCCTGTCGGAACCTACGAGCAGTACTTC	CASSVGPVGTYEQYF
TRBD1	-	TRBV6-6	TRBJ1-2	TGTGCCAGCAGTTTGAGGGACAGCTATGGCTACACCTTC	CASSLRDSYGYTF
TRBD2	-	TRBV14	TRBJ2-5	TGTGCCAGCAGCCAAGATAGCGGGAGAATAACGACCCAGTACTTC	CASSQDSGRITTQYF
-	-	TRBV27	TRBJ2-5	TGTGCCACCAGGCGGGCAGGGTACATAGAGACCCAGTACTTC	CATRRAGYIETQYF
-	few	TRBV10-3	TRBJ1-1	TGTGCCACTACACAGGGACCGGACACTGAAGCTTTCTTT	CATTQGPDTEAFF
-	-	TRBV30	TRBJ1-1	TGTGCCTGGAGTGTACCACAGAACACTGAAGCTTTCTTT	CAWSVPQNTEAFF
TRBD2	once	TRBV27	TRBJ2-3	TGTGCCAGCAGAAGGATAGCGGGGGGAGGTACGCAGTATTTT	CASRRIAGGGTQYF